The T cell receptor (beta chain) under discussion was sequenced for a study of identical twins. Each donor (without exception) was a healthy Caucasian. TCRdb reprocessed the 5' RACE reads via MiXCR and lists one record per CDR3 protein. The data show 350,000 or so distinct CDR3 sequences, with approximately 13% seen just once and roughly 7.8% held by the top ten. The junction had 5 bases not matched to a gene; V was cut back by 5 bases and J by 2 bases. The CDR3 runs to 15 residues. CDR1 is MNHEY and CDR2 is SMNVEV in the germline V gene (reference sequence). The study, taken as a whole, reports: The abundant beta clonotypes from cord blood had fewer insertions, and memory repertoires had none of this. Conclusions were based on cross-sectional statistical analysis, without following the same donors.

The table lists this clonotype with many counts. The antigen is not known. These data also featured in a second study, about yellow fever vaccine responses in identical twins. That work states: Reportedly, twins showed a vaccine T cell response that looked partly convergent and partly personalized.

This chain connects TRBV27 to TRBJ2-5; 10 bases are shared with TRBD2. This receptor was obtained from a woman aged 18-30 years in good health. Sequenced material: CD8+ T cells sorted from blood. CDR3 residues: CASSHQTSGQETQYF. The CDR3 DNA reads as TGTGCCAGCAGTCACCAGACTAGCGGGCAAGAGACCCAGTACTTC.